What follows describes a single T cell receptor (beta chain). Its target is not known. The data belong to a study of cytomegalovirus exposure and HLA in healthy donors. PCR used 60 Vbeta primers and 13 Jbeta primers. Sequencing was performed with immunoSEQ multiplex PCR; in TCRdb, only in-frame clones are kept and a portion is missing. Its table lists tens of thousands of clones. Study-level points and caveats: In terms of immune exposure information, only CMV serostatus was available. Across HLA loci, a later analysis found differing TCR association rates, with DRB1 most and HLA-C fewest. Association of a missense DCLRE1C variant with TCR beta V- and J-gene trimming was reported in a later analysis.

V was trimmed by 5 bases and J by 0 bases, leaving 16 bases between them. The CDR3 is 17 residues long. Germline CDR1 and CDR2: SGHTA and FQGNSA. V and J are TRBV7-2 and TRBJ2-2; D possibly corresponds to TRBD2 (7 bases). The sequenced material came from PBMCs. The origin of this receptor is a woman aged 40 to 50 in good health and CMV-seronegative. DNA of the CDR3: TGTGCCAGCAGCGTAGGGGGGGTACACCCGAACACCGGGGAGCTGTTTTTT. Translation: CASSVGGVHPNTGELFF.